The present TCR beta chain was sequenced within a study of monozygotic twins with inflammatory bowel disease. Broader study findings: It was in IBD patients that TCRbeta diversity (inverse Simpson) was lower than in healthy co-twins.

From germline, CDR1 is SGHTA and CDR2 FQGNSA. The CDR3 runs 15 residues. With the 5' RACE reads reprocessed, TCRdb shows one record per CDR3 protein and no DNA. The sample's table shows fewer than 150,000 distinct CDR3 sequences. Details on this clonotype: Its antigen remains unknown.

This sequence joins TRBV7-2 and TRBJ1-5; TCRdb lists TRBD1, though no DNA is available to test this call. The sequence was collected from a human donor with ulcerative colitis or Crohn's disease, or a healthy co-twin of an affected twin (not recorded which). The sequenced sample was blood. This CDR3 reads CASSLAGQGSQPQHF.